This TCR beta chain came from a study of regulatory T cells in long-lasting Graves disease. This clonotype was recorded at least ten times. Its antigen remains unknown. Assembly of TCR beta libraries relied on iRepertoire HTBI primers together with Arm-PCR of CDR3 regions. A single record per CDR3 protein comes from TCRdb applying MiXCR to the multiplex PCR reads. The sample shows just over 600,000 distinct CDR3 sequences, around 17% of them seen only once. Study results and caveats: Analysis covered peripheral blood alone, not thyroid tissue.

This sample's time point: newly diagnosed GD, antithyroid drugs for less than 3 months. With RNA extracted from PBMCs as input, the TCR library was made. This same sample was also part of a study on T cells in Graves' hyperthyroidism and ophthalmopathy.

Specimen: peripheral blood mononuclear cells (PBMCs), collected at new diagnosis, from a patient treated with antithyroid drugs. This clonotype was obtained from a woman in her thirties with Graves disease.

The CDR3 loop reads CASKIQRYNSPLHF. CDR3 in DNA: TGTGCCAGCAAGATACAGCGATATAATTCACCCCTCCACTTT. The chain has TRBV12-3 or TRBV12-4 and TRBJ1-6; no definite D call. V gave up 7 bases and J gave up 4 bases, with 11 bases separating them. The CDR3 runs 14 residues.